The T cell receptor (beta chain) described here comes from a study of OX40 agonist ivuxolimab in advanced cancers. Findings and limits, study-wide: Low normalized clonal expansion also occurred in some nonresponding patients. Partial responders treated at 0.1-3.0 mg/kg exhibited clonal expansion among the lowest measured.

Here immunoSEQ multiplex PCR was the method, and the copy in TCRdb shows in-frame clones only, minus some. The profile shows tens of thousands of clones, 85% to 90% of them singletons. A word on this clone: The antigen is undetermined.

There are 15 residues in the CDR3. The V end was cut by 6 bases, the J end by 3 bases, with 16 bases between. Germline CDR1 ENHRY, CDR2 SYGVKD. The TCR was taken from an adult with an advanced solid tumor such as melanoma, head and neck, liver or kidney cancer. The sample here was CD4+ or CD8+ T cells sorted from blood, taken in a trial of the OX40 agonist ivuxolimab. The rearrangement uses TRBV10-3 and TRBJ2-3; D gene unclear. The CDR3 DNA reads TGTGCCATCAGACCATATAACGTTGGTACAGATACGCAGTATTTT. Protein sequence: CAIRPYNVGTDTQYF.